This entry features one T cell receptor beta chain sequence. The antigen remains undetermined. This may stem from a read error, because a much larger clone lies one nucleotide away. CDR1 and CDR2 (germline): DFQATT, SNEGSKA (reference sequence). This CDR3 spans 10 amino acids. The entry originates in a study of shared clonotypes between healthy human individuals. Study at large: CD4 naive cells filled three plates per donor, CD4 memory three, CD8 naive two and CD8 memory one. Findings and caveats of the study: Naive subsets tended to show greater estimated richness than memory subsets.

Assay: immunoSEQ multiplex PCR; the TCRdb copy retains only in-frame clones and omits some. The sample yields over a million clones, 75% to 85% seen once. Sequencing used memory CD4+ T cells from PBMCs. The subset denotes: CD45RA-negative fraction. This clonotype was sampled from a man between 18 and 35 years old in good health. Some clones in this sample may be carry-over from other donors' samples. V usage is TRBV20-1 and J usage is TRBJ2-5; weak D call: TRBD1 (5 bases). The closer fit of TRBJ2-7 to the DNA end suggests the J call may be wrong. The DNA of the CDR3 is TGCAGAGGGGCCGACTACGAGCAGTACTTC. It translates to CRGADYEQYF.